These 13 T cell receptor beta chains were sequenced from one sample in a study of human T cells and chemical hapten exposure. TCRdb re-analysed the RACE reads in MiXCR, keeping a single row per CDR3 protein. The table shows approximately 50,000 distinct CDR3 sequences, with 9.5% to 10% occurring only once. This sample's time point: pre-sensitization, week 0. The treatment is: therapeutic diphenylcyclopropenone sensitization with weekly scalp DPC. Researchers extracted total RNA from unfractionated whole blood. This material consisted of whole blood, taken in connection with sensitization to the hapten diphenylcyclopropenone (DPC). These receptors all stem from a woman aged 30 to 39 with alopecia areata. Some clones in this sample may be carry-over from other donors' samples.

This clonotype appeared many times. The chain uses TRBV3-1 and TRBJ1-6; tentative D call: TRBD1 (5 bases). V was pared by 3 bases and J by 10 bases, with 16 bases between. The germline CDR1 and CDR2 sequences are LGHDT and YNNKEL (reference sequence). The length of the CDR3 is 15 residues. DNA of the CDR3: TGTGCCAGCAGCCAGAGCATTGGGGGGGAATCACCCCTCCACTTT. Its protein product is CASSQSIGGESPLHF.

The sample holds a few counts of this clonotype. The chain carries TRBV7-9 and TRBJ2-3, with unresolved D. The CDR3 is made up of 19 amino acids. Trimming cost V 5 bases and J 1 base, with 25 bases left between them. Germline V gene sequence: CDR1 SEHNR, CDR2 FQNEAQ (reference sequence). CDR3 sequence (DNA): TGTGCCAGCAGCATATACTCGAGCCCCTCCTACGCGGGCACAGATACGCAGTATTTT. It codes for CASSIYSSPSYAGTDTQYF.

The chain is built from TRBV5-1 and TRBJ2-4, with 8 bases matching TRBD1. The CDR3 contains 13 residues. Germline-derived CDR1 and CDR2 are SGHRS and YFSETQ. Losses at the gene ends were 4 bases for V and 8 bases for J; bases not matched to a gene: 5. The CDR3 region has the DNA TGCGCCAGCAGCCGGGGGACAGGAGACATTCAGTACTTC. This codes for CASSRGTGDIQYF. The full variable domain, in which reference TRBV5-1 and TRBJ2-4 provide the parts outside the CDR3, is KAGVTQTPRYLIKTRGQQVTLSCSPISGHRSVSWYQQTPGQGLQFLFEYFSETQRNKGNFPGRFSGRQFSNSRSEMNVSTLELGDSALYLCASSRGTGDIQYFGAGTRLSVL.

For this clonotype: This may come from a read error, since a much larger clone is one base off. The CDR3 bases are TGCAGTGCTAGAAGACCGGACACTGAAGCTTTCTTT. Its translation is CSARRPDTEAFF. The V call is TRBV20-1, the J call TRBJ1-1; no definite D call. Germline-derived CDR1 and CDR2 are DFQATT and SNEGSKA (reference sequence). The CDR3 length is 12 residues. V was shortened by 2 bases and J by 3 bases, with 7 bases between the two germline ends.

This clonotype occurred a few times. V and J are TRBV5-1 and TRBJ2-7; 7 bases are a match to TRBD1. Germline V gene lookup returns CDR1 SGHRS and CDR2 YFSETQ. With V trimmed by 4 bases and J by 3 bases, 4 bases remained unmatched. The CDR3 totals 13 residues. The CDR3 coding sequence is TGCGCCAGCAGCCGGGACAGAAGCTACGAGCAGTACTTC. Protein product: CASSRDRSYEQYF.

On this clonotype itself: A clone one base away is much larger, so this may be a read error. The J gene is TRBJ1-2, the V gene TRBV12-3 or TRBV12-4; D is unresolved. The ends were cut back, 6 bases at V and 4 bases at J, with 9 bases in the middle. CDR3 length: 12 amino acids. The CDR3, as DNA: TGTGCCAGCAGCAGGTCCCTCTATGGCTACACCTTC. As protein: CASSRSLYGYTF.

The chain is built from TRBV10-3 and TRBJ2-3; 10 bases are a match to TRBD2. The germline CDR1 and CDR2 sequences are ENHRY and SYGVKD. This CDR3 has 16 residues. The V gene end was trimmed by 4 bases and the J gene end by 3 bases; junction bases not matched to a gene: 7. The CDR3: CAISGSSGGLTDTQYF. DNA of the CDR3: TGTGCCATCAGTGGTTCTAGCGGGGGTTTAACAGATACGCAGTATTTT.

This chain uses TRBV20-1 with TRBJ2-7, with 7 bases fitting TRBD2. Germline V gives CDR1 DFQATT, CDR2 SNEGSKA (reference sequence). V dropped 1 base and J dropped 0; count of bases not matched to a gene: 6. The CDR3 loop spans 15 amino acids. CDR3 loop: CSARGTGGSSYEQYF. DNA of the CDR3: TGCAGTGCTAGAGGAACGGGGGGAAGCTCCTACGAGCAGTACTTC.

This clonotype has a handful of counts. The chain links TRBV6-6 to TRBJ1-4; no reliable D call. Trimming stripped 0 bases from V and 7 bases from J, with 12 bases between. Per the germline V gene, CDR1 is MNHNY and CDR2 is SVGAGI (reference sequence). This CDR3 region has 15 residues. CDR3 in DNA: TGTGCCAGCAGTTACTCCGATAAGCGGGTTGAAAAACTGTTTTTT. Its translation is CASSYSDKRVEKLFF.

This clonotype has at least ten counts. V gene TRBV5-6 combines with J gene TRBJ2-3; TRBD2 agrees at 10 bases. Germline CDR1 reads SGHDT; CDR2 reads YYEEEE. The V gene end was trimmed by 2 bases and the J gene end by 1 base; junction bases not matched to a gene: 10. The CDR3 has 18 amino acids. CDR3 DNA: TGTGCCAGCAGCTTTGGATTTGGACTAGCGGCGCGCACAGATACGCAGTATTTT. This encodes CASSFGFGLAARTDTQYF.

The sample holds many counts of this clonotype. The chain is built from TRBV11-2 and TRBJ2-5; D gene ambiguous. The CDR3 spans 11 residues. Germline CDR1 SGHAT, CDR2 FQNNGV. Trimming pared 7 bases from V and 9 bases from J, leaving 12 bases between. The CDR3 sequence is CASTHSGAQYF. In DNA form, the CDR3 reads TGTGCCAGCACCCATAGTGGGGCCCAGTACTTC. The variable domain in full, with the rest retrieved from reference TRBV11-2 and TRBJ2-5, is EAGVAQSPRYKIIEKRQSVAFWCNPISGHATLYWYQQILGQGPKLLIQFQNNGVVDDSQLPKDRFSAERLKGVDSTLKIQPAKLEDSAVYLCASTHSGAQYFGPGTRLLVL.

This clonotype was observed many times. This chain links TRBV7-9 with TRBJ1-2; D unresolved. V lost 6 bases to trimming and J lost 2 bases, with 16 bases between them. CDR1 and CDR2 (germline): SEHNR, FQNEAQ (reference sequence). The CDR3 is made up of 15 amino acids. The CDR3 protein is CASRLAGSGNYGYTF. The CDR3 DNA is TGTGCCAGCAGACTAGCGGGATCGGGGAACTATGGCTACACCTTC.

The CDR3 region has the DNA TGTGCCAGCAGCCAAGATGGCACTAGCAATCAGCCCCAGCATTTT. It translates to CASSQDGTSNQPQHF. The chain combines TRBV3-1 with TRBJ1-5; the D is unclear. The germline CDR1 and CDR2 sequences are LGHDT and YNNKEL (reference sequence). This CDR3 has 15 residues. The V gene lost 0 bases and the J gene lost 0 bases, with 6 bases spanning the gap.